This entry describes one T cell receptor beta chain. Its antigen remains unknown. Then a second PCR, running roughly 7 to 11 cycles, was carried out with a sample-barcoded 5' primer and a J-beta primer mix. TCRdb re-called the 5' RACE reads through MiXCR, storing one row per CDR3 protein. The data contain about 1.8 million distinct CDR3 sequences, 40% to 55% of them singletons. The data derive from a study of blood T cells in healthy people across ages. Findings and caveats of the study: TCR beta diversity, measured per million T cells, fell in a roughly linear way with age.

The CDR3 spans 15 residues. Germline CDR1 LGHDT, CDR2 YNNKEL (reference sequence). The V gene is TRBV3-1, the J gene TRBJ2-1; the match to TRBD2 covers 11 bases. The J call may not be correct, given that the DNA end is closer to TRBJ2-7. The sequence came from a woman between 40 and 50 years old in good health. The sequenced material came from blood. DNA for the CDR3: TGTGCCAGCAGCCAGGGACTAGCGGTCCACAATGAGCAGTACTTC. It yields the protein CASSQGLAVHNEQYF.